Listed below are T cell receptor beta chains from one sample, sequenced in a study of cytomegalovirus exposure and HLA in healthy donors. TCRdb keeps only in-frame clones here, not all; method: immunoSEQ multiplex PCR. This table holds roughly 98,000 clones, under 75% found once. Input material: PBMCs. Receptors were obtained from a man aged 45-65 years in good health and CMV-seronegative. Each CDR3 is given with its conserved first and last residue. D genes are given only for firm matches. Where a row states a size, it is once, few, many or the class of an expanded clone; other rows omit it.

j_call,v_call,d_call,clone_size,cdr3_nt,cdr3_aa
TRBJ2-7,TRBV27,TRBD1,NA,TGTGCCAGCAGCCAGGACAGGGGGTATGAGCAGTACTTC,CASSQDRGYEQYF
TRBJ1-1,TRBV2,TRBD1,NA,TGTGCCAGAAGCCCTAAGGGGGCGGTGAACACTGAAGCTTTCTTT,CARSPKGAVNTEAFF
TRBJ2-2,TRBV18,TRBD1,few,TGTGCCAGCTCACCGGACAGGCTCAACACCGGGGAGCTGTTTTTT,CASSPDRLNTGELFF
TRBJ2-1,TRBV19,NA,few,TGTGCCAGTAGTATAGCGCCACCGGGGAGCCATGAGCAGTTCTTC,CASSIAPPGSHEQFF
TRBJ2-1,TRBV7-9,TRBD1,NA,TGTGCCAGCAGCGTACAACAGGGGGGTGAGCAGTTCTTC,CASSVQQGGEQFF
TRBJ1-5,TRBV6-5,TRBD1,few,TGTGCCAGCAGGACAGGGGATCAGCCCCAGCATTTT,CASRTGDQPQHF
TRBJ2-3,TRBV28,NA,NA,TGTGCCAGCAGTTTACGGGGCGGGGGCACAGATACGCAGTATTTT,CASSLRGGGTDTQYF
TRBJ2-5,TRBV10-2,TRBD2,few,TGCGCCAGCTCCTCGTTTGGGGCGGGAGTGGAGACCCAGTACTTC,CASSSFGAGVETQYF
TRBJ2-7,TRBV18,TRBD2,NA,TGTGCCAGCTCCCAAACTAGCGGAGCCTCCTACGAGCAGTACTTC,CASSQTSGASYEQYF
TRBJ2-2,TRBV7-9,TRBD1,NA,TGTGCCAGCAGCCACGGGACAGGGGGCACCGGGGAGCTGTTTTTT,CASSHGTGGTGELFF
TRBJ1-2,TRBV2,TRBD1,NA,TGTGCCAGCAGAACAGGGGGCTTGAACTATGGCTACACCTTC,CASRTGGLNYGYTF
TRBJ1-2,TRBV5-1,TRBD1,NA,TGCGCCAGCAGCTTGGAGGGACAGGGGGTAGATTATGGCTACACCTTC,CASSLEGQGVDYGYTF
TRBJ2-2,TRBV5-4,TRBD2,once,TGTGCCATAGCAAACGGGCTAGCGGGGGGGCCCGGCACCGGGGAGCTGTTTTTT,CAIANGLAGGPGTGELFF
TRBJ1-5,TRBV28,TRBD1,NA,TGTGCCAACAAAACAGGGGGCGCGAGCAATCAGCCCCAGCATTTT,CANKTGGASNQPQHF
TRBJ2-5,TRBV28,NA,NA,TGTGCCAGCCGTGGTGGTAACAACGCAGTGGAGACCCAGTACTTC,CASRGGNNAVETQYF
TRBJ1-1,TRBV11-1,NA,NA,TGTGCCAGCAGACAAAGGGACACCAACACTGAAGCTTTCTTT,CASRQRDTNTEAFF
TRBJ2-7,TRBV28,NA,NA,TGTGCCACCTCCCTAGTTACCCTACTCGAGCAGTACTTC,CATSLVTLLEQYF
TRBJ1-2,TRBV28,NA,few,TGTGCCAGCAGGAGTTCGGTCGAGTCGGTGGGCTACACCTTC,CASRSSVESVGYTF
TRBJ2-3,TRBV18,TRBD2,NA,TGTGCCAGCTCACCCCTAGCGGGAGGGCCTACTCCAGATACGCAGTATTTT,CASSPLAGGPTPDTQYF
TRBJ2-2,TRBV7-2,TRBD2,NA,TGTGCCAGCAGCTTAGTAGCGGGGAAATCCGGGGAGCTGTTTTTT,CASSLVAGKSGELFF
TRBJ2-2,TRBV25-1,TRBD2,few,TGTGCCAGCAGTGAAAGCCTAGCGGGAGTAGGTGTCGGGGAGCTGTTTTTT,CASSESLAGVGVGELFF
TRBJ2-7,TRBV29-1,NA,NA,TGCAGCGTCGGACCCGGAGGGCCCTACGAGCAGTACTTC,CSVGPGGPYEQYF
TRBJ2-7,TRBV9,NA,NA,TGTGCCAGCAGCGCAGATGGGGGGTCCTATGAGCAGTACTTC,CASSADGGSYEQYF
TRBJ2-2,TRBV5-1,TRBD1,NA,TGCGCCAGCAGCTCCCTTCGACAGGGGGCTGCCACCGGGGAGCTGTTTTTT,CASSSLRQGAATGELFF
TRBJ1-5,TRBV7-2,NA,NA,TGTGCCAGCAGCTCAGACAGTGGCAATCAGCCCCAGCATTTT,CASSSDSGNQPQHF
TRBJ2-1,TRBV5-8,TRBD1,NA,TGTGCCAGCAGCACACAGGGGCTTGAGCAGTTCTTC,CASSTQGLEQFF
TRBJ1-1,TRBV18,NA,NA,TGTGCCAGCTCACCTGGGGGGGGGTATGAAATGACTGAAGCTTTCTTT,CASSPGGGYEMTEAFF
TRBJ1-2,TRBV18,NA,few,TGTGCCAGCTCACCACCGGAGGGGAACTATGGCTACACCTTC,CASSPPEGNYGYTF
TRBJ2-3,TRBV7-2,TRBD2,NA,TGTGCCAGCAGCTTATGGCCTAGCGGGAGTTTGACAGATACGCAGTATTTT,CASSLWPSGSLTDTQYF
TRBJ2-7,TRBV4-1,NA,NA,TGCGCCAGCAGCCCTGGCAGGGGATACGAGCAGTACTTC,CASSPGRGYEQYF
TRBJ1-1,TRBV25-1,TRBD1,NA,TGTGCCAGCAGTGATCAGGGGGGAGGCACTGAAGCTTTCTTT,CASSDQGGGTEAFF
TRBJ2-1,TRBV12-5,TRBD1,once,TGTGCTAGTGGAGGGACAGGGGGATACAATGAGCAGTTCTTC,CASGGTGGYNEQFF
TRBJ2-5,TRBV29-1,TRBD2,NA,TGCAGCGTTCAGAGGGGACTAGTCGCCTTGCAAGAGACCCAGTACTTC,CSVQRGLVALQETQYF
TRBJ2-3,TRBV18,NA,NA,TGTGCCAGCTCACCATCGTCAGATACGCAGTATTTT,CASSPSSDTQYF
TRBJ2-5,TRBV11-2,TRBD2,once,TGTGCCAGCAAACTAGCGTCCCACCAAGAGACCCAGTACTTC,CASKLASHQETQYF
TRBJ1-2,TRBV7-9,TRBD1,NA,TGTGCCAGCAGCTCCGACAGGGAGGCGCTTTATGGCTACACCTTC,CASSSDREALYGYTF
TRBJ2-3,TRBV7-9,NA,NA,TGTGCCAGCAGCAGCGCAGATACGCAGTATTTT,CASSSADTQYF
TRBJ2-5,TRBV5-4,TRBD2,NA,TGTGCCAGCAGCCCTTACAGCGGGGCCCTCTTCCAAGAGACCCAGTACTTC,CASSPYSGALFQETQYF
TRBJ2-3,TRBV7-2,NA,NA,TGTGCCAGCAACTTTTACGGGGGCACAGATACGCAGTATTTT,CASNFYGGTDTQYF
TRBJ1-2,TRBV10-3,NA,NA,TGTGCCATCAAAGATGGACAGTCAGCTAACTATGGCTACACCTTC,CAIKDGQSANYGYTF
TRBJ2-2,TRBV5-8,TRBD2,NA,TGTGCCAGCAGCTCTTCCCCGACTAGCGGCACCGGGGAGCTGTTTTTT,CASSSSPTSGTGELFF
TRBJ2-7,TRBV7-9,NA,NA,TGTGCCAGCAGCTTAATCGGCGGAAACTACGAGCAGTACTTC,CASSLIGGNYEQYF
TRBJ2-7,TRBV7-9,NA,NA,TGTGCCAGCAGCAGAGACTACGAGCAGTACTTC,CASSRDYEQYF
TRBJ2-7,TRBV6-5,NA,NA,TGTGCCAGCAGCCGGGTAGTCGGCTACGAGCAGTACTTC,CASSRVVGYEQYF
TRBJ2-7,TRBV14,TRBD2,few,TGTGCCAGCAGCCAACCCCCCCGTGGCGGGGGACTCTACGAGCAGTACTTC,CASSQPPRGGGLYEQYF
TRBJ2-7,TRBV19,NA,NA,TGTGCCAGTGGCGACATACGGGAGCAGTACTTC,CASGDIREQYF
TRBJ2-7,TRBV7-6,TRBD1,NA,TGTGCCAGCAGCCGAGGGGGCTCGGGCTCCTACGAGCAGTACTTC,CASSRGGSGSYEQYF
TRBJ2-2,TRBV4-1,TRBD1,NA,TGCGCCAGCAGCCTCAATCAACAGGGGCCCTTAAACACCGGGGAGCTGTTTTTT,CASSLNQQGPLNTGELFF
TRBJ2-5,TRBV2,NA,NA,TGTGCCAGCAGCCAGTACCAAGAGACCCAGTACTTC,CASSQYQETQYF
TRBJ2-5,TRBV28,NA,NA,TGTGCCAGCAGTCTTAAACAGGGCATAGAGACCCAGTACTTC,CASSLKQGIETQYF
TRBJ1-5,TRBV5-1,TRBD1,few,TGCGCCAGCAGCTTGGCGGGACAGGGTGGCAATCAGCCCCAGCATTTT,CASSLAGQGGNQPQHF
TRBJ1-5,TRBV5-1,NA,NA,TGCGCCAGCAGCTTGGGCCCCGGTGAGAATCAGCCCCAGCATTTT,CASSLGPGENQPQHF
TRBJ2-3,TRBV30,NA,NA,TGTGCCTGGAGTGTAATGACAGCTAGCACAGATACGCAGTATTTT,CAWSVMTASTDTQYF
TRBJ2-7,TRBV6-1,TRBD2,NA,TGTGCCAGCAGTGAAGCGGTAACTAGCGGGAGATACGAGCAGTACTTC,CASSEAVTSGRYEQYF
TRBJ1-5,TRBV28,TRBD1,NA,TGTGCCAGCAGTTTATTCGGCAGGGGGCTTCAGCCCCAGCATTTT,CASSLFGRGLQPQHF
TRBJ1-3,TRBV7-9,TRBD1,NA,TGTGCCAGCAGCCGAACACCTCCGGGACAGCACTCTGGAAACACCATATATTTT,CASSRTPPGQHSGNTIYF
TRBJ1-1,TRBV6-5,TRBD1,NA,TGTGCCAGCAGTTACTCTCACAGGGGGCTTTTTGAAGCTTTCTTT,CASSYSHRGLFEAFF
TRBJ1-4,TRBV2,TRBD1,NA,TGTGCCAGCATTAAGGACAGGGCAGGGGAAAAACTGTTTTTT,CASIKDRAGEKLFF